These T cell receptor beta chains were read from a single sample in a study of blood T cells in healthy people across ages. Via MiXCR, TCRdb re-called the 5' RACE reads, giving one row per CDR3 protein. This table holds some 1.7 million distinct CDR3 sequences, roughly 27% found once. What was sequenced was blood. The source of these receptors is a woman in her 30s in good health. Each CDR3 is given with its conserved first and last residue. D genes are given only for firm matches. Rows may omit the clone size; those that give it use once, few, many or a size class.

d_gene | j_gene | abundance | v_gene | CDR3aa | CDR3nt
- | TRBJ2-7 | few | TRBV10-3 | CAISEGTISYEQYF | TGTGCCATCAGTGAAGGGACAATCTCCTACGAGCAGTACTTC
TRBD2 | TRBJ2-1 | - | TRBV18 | CASSFGTSNGEQFF | TGTGCCAGCTCATTCGGGACTAGCAACGGTGAGCAGTTCTTC
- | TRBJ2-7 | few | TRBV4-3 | CASSQETGPGYEQYF | TGCGCCAGCAGCCAGGAAACGGGACCTGGCTACGAGCAGTACTTC
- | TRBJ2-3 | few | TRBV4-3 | CASSQYLRGDTQYF | TGCGCCAGCAGCCAATACCTACGGGGAGATACGCAGTATTTT
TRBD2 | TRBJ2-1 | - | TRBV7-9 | CASSADSGGLNEQFF | TGTGCCAGCAGCGCCGATAGCGGGGGTCTCAATGAGCAGTTCTTC
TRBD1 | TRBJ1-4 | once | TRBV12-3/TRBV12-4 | CASSFRQGPNEKLFF | TGTGCCAGCAGTTTTCGACAGGGCCCTAATGAAAAACTGTTTTTT
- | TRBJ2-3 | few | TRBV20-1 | CSVAPGVDTQYF | TGCAGTGTAGCCCCGGGGGTAGATACGCAGTATTTT
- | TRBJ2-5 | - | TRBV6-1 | CASSKQGPGETQYF | TGTGCCAGCAGTAAACAGGGTCCAGGGGAGACCCAGTACTTC
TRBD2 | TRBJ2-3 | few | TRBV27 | CASSHLAGDSTDTQYF | TGTGCCAGCAGTCACCTAGCGGGAGATAGCACAGATACGCAGTATTTT
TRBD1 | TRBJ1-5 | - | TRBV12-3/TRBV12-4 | CASSSRQGPSNQPQHF | TGTGCCAGCAGTTCTCGACAGGGGCCTAGCAATCAGCCCCAGCATTTT
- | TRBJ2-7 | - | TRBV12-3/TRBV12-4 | CASSPPEGLGDEQYF | TGTGCCAGCAGTCCCCCGGAGGGGTTAGGCGACGAGCAGTACTTC
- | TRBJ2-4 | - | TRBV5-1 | CASSLAGKTGNIQYF | TGCGCCAGCAGCTTAGCTGGGAAGACGGGAAACATTCAGTACTTC
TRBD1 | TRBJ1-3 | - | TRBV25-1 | CASSEGRGLKNTIYF | TGTGCCAGCAGTGAGGGAAGGGGGCTAAAAAACACCATATATTTT
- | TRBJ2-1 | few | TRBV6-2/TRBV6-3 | CASRGGLGGPTVDEQFF | TGTGCCAGCAGGGGGGGCCTCGGGGGTCCAACTGTGGATGAGCAGTTCTTC
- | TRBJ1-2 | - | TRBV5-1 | CASSLDGVVSYGYTF | TGCGCCAGCAGCTTGGACGGGGTTGTTAGCTATGGCTACACCTTC
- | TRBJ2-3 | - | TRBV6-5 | CASSPGGGGTDTQYF | TGTGCCAGCAGTCCCGGCGGCGGGGGCACAGATACGCAGTATTTT
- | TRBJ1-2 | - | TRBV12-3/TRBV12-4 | CASSFQDGVGYTF | TGTGCCAGCAGTTTCCAGGACGGGGTCGGCTACACCTTC
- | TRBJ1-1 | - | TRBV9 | CACSVDPLGQTNTEAFF | TGTGCCTGCAGCGTAGACCCCCTTGGGCAGACTAACACTGAAGCTTTCTTT
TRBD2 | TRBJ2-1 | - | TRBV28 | CAGRGEGNEQFF | TGTGCCGGTCGGGGGGAGGGCAATGAGCAGTTCTTC
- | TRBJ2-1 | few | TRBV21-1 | CASSKPRATGYNEQFF | TGTGCCAGCAGCAAACCTCGGGCTACGGGGTACAATGAGCAGTTCTTC
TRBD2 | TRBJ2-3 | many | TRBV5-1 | CASSGPPGTSGLSTDTQYF | TGCGCCAGCAGCGGGCCTCCCGGGACTAGCGGGCTTAGCACAGATACGCAGTATTTT
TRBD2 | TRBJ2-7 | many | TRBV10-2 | CASGLAGAGGEQYF | TGCGCCAGCGGACTAGCGGGAGCCGGGGGCGAGCAGTACTTC
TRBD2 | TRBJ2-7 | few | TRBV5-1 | CASSSAVGSSGGAYHEQYF | TGCGCCAGCAGCTCCGCGGTTGGTTCTAGCGGGGGGGCCTACCACGAGCAGTACTTC
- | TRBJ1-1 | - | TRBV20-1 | CSAPLTGTTNTEAFF | TGCAGTGCGCCACTCACCGGGACAACTAACACTGAAGCTTTCTTT
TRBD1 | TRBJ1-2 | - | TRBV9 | CASSPTWTGNYGYTF | TGTGCCAGCAGCCCCACTTGGACAGGCAACTATGGCTACACCTTC
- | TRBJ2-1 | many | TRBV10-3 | CAIGEGAYNEQFF | TGTGCCATCGGGGAAGGTGCATACAATGAGCAGTTCTTC
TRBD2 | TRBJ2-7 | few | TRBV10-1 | CASSEWSNGRAYEQYF | TGCGCCAGCAGTGAGTGGAGTAACGGGAGGGCCTACGAGCAGTACTTC
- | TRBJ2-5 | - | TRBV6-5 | CASSYSRGQGDLQETQYF | TGTGCCAGCAGTTACTCGAGGGGCCAAGGGGATCTTCAAGAGACCCAGTACTTC
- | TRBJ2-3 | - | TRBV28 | CASSLSWVGQDTQYF | TGTGCCAGCAGTTTATCTTGGGTGGGCCAAGATACGCAGTATTTT
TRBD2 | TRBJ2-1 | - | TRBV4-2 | CASRGGLADYNEQFF | TGTGCCAGCAGAGGGGGACTAGCGGATTACAATGAGCAGTTCTTC
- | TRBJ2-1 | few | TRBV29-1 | CSVADAYNEQFF | TGCAGCGTTGCAGATGCCTACAATGAGCAGTTCTTC
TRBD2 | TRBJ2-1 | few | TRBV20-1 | CSARDLGGRGYNEQFF | TGCAGTGCTAGAGATCTGGGCGGGAGGGGGTACAATGAGCAGTTCTTC
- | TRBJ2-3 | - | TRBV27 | CASSLVWADTQYF | TGTGCCAGCAGTTTAGTATGGGCAGATACGCAGTATTTT
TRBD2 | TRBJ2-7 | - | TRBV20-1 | CSAPSGEDYEQYF | TGCAGTGCCCCTAGCGGGGAAGACTACGAGCAGTACTTC
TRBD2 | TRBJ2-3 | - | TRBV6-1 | CASRTPGLVTDTQYF | TGTGCCAGCAGAACCCCGGGACTAGTCACAGATACGCAGTATTTT
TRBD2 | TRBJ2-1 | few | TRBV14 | CASSPRLAGRYNEQFF | TGTGCCAGCAGCCCCCGGCTAGCGGGGAGATACAATGAGCAGTTCTTC
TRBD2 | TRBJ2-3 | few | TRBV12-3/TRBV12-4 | CASSARGGTQYF | TGTGCCAGTTCCGCCCGGGGGGGTACGCAGTATTTT
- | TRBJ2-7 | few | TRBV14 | CAARSYEQYF | TGTGCCGCCCGGAGTTACGAGCAGTACTTC
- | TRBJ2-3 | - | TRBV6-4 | CASSPPLENTQYF | TGTGCCAGCAGTCCCCCACTTGAGAATACGCAGTATTTT
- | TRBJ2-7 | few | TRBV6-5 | CASSYIASSYEQYF | TGTGCCAGCAGTTACATCGCATCGTCCTACGAGCAGTACTTC
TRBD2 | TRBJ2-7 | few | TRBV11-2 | CASSRIAGGFDEQYF | TGTGCCAGCAGCCGAATAGCGGGGGGTTTCGATGAGCAGTACTTC
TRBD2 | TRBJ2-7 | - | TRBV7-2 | CASSSRTSEYEQYF | TGTGCCAGCAGCTCACGGACTAGCGAGTACGAGCAGTACTTC
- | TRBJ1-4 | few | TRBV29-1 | CSAQEGATNEKLFF | TGCAGCGCGCAGGAGGGTGCGACTAATGAAAAACTGTTTTTT
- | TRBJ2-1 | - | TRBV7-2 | CANSPSWDEQFF | TGTGCCAACAGCCCTTCCTGGGATGAGCAGTTCTTC
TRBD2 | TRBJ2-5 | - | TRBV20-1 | CSATSGAQETQYF | TGCAGTGCTACTAGCGGGGCCCAAGAGACCCAGTACTTC
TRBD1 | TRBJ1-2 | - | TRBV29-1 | CSVLTGNGYTF | TGCAGCGTCCTGACAGGGAATGGCTACACCTTC
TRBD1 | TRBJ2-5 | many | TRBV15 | CATSGDRGRETQYF | TGTGCCACCAGCGGGGACAGGGGGAGAGAGACCCAGTACTTC
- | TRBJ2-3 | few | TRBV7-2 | CASSLAGQSTQYF | TGTGCCAGCAGCTTGGCCGGACAGAGTACGCAGTATTTT
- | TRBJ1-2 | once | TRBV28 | CANSSQTGINGYTF | TGTGCCAACAGTTCTCAAACAGGGATTAATGGCTACACCTTC
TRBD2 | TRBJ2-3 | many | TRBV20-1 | CSARGRLAGVSTDTQYF | TGCAGTGCTAGAGGACGGCTAGCGGGGGTTTCCACAGATACGCAGTATTTT
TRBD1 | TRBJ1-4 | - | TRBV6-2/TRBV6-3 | CASSTGQGGLFF | TGTGCCAGCAGCACCGGACAGGGTGGACTGTTTTTT
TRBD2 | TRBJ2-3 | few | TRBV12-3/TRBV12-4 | CASSVGLAGEDTQYF | TGTGCCAGCAGTGTGGGACTAGCGGGAGAGGATACGCAGTATTTT
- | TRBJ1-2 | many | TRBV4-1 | CASSQVPAGGVNYGYTF | TGCGCCAGCAGCCAAGTCCCCGCCGGGGGGGTGAACTATGGCTACACCTTC
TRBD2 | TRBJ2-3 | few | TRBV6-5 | CASSYGILAGDSTDTQYF | TGTGCCAGCAGTTACGGGATACTTGCGGGGGATAGCACAGATACGCAGTATTTT
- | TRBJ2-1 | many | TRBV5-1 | CASSLGLQDNEQFF | TGCGCCAGCAGCCTGGGACTCCAGGACAATGAGCAGTTCTTC